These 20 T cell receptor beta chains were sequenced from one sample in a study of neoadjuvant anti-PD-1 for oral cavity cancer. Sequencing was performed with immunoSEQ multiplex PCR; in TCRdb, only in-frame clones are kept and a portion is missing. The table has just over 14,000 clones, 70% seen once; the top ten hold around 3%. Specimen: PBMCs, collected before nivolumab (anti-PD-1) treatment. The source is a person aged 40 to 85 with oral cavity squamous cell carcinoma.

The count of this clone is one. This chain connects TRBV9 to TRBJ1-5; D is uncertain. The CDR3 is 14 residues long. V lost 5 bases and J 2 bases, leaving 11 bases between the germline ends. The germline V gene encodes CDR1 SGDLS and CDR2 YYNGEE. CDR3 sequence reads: CASSAVDGNQPQHF. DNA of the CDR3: TGTGCCAGCAGTGCGGTCGACGGCAATCAGCCCCAGCATTTT.

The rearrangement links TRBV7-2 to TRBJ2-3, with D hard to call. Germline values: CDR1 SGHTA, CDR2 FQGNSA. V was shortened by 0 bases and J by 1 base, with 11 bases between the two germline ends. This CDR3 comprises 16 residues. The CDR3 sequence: CASSLAHGLRTDTQYF. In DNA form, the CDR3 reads TGTGCCAGCAGCTTAGCGCATGGGCTCCGCACAGATACGCAGTATTTT.

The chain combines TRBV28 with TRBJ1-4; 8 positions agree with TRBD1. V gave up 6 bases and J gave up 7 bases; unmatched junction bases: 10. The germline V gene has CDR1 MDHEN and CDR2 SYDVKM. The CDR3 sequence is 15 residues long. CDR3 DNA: TGTGCCAGCAGCCCCACAGGGGGTCGTGGTGAAAAACTGTTTTTT. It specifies CASSPTGGRGEKLFF.

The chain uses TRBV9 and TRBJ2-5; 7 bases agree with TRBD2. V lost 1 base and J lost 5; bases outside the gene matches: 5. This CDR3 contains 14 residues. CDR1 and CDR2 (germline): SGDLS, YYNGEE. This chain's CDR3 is CASSVSGIWETQYF. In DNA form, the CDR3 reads TGTGCCAGCAGCGTAAGCGGGATATGGGAGACCCAGTACTTC.

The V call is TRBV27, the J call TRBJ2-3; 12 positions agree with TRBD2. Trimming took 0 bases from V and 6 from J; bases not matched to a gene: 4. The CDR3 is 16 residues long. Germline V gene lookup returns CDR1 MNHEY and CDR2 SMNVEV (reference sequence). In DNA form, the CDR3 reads TGTGCCAGCAGTTTATCGACTAGCGGGAGAGGTGATACGCAGTATTTT. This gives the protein CASSLSTSGRGDTQYF.

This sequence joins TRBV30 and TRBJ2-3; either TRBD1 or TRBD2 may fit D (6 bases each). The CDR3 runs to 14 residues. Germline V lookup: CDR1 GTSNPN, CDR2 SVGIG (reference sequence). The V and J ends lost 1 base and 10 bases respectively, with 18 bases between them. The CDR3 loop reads CAWSEGGLLPAQYF. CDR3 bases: TGTGCCTGGAGTGAAGGGGGACTCTTGCCGGCGCAGTATTTT.

For the CDR3, the DNA is TGTGCCAGCAGCTTAGGATATCTAGGGACAGGTCCTCGCCCCCCATATGGCTACACCTTC. Its translation: CASSLGYLGTGPRPPYGYTF. The genes are TRBV7-8 and TRBJ1-2, with 8 bases fitting TRBD1. The CDR3 extends over 20 amino acids. The V segment lost 1 base and the J segment 5 bases; nucleotides outside the gene matches: 21. Germline loops: CDR1 SGHVS, CDR2 FQNEAQ.

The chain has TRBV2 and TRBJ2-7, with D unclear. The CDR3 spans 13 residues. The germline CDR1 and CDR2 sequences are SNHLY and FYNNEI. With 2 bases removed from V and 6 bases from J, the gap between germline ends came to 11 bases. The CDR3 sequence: CASSETDLREQYF. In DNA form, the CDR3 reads TGTGCCAGCAGTGAAACAGATCTTCGCGAGCAGTACTTC.

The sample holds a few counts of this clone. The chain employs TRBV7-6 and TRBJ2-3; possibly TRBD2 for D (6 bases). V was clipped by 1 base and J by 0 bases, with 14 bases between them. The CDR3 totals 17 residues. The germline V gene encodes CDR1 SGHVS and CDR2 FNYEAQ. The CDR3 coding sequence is TGTGCCAGCAGCTTAGTCCTTTTGCGGGATAGCACAGATACGCAGTATTTT. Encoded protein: CASSLVLLRDSTDTQYF.

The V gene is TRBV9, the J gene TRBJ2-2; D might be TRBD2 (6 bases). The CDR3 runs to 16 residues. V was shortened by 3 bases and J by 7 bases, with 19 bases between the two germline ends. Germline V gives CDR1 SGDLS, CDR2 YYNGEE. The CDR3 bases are TGTGCCAGCAGCGATGGAGGGGTAGGAAGGGTCGGGGAGCTGTTTTTT. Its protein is CASSDGGVGRVGELFF.

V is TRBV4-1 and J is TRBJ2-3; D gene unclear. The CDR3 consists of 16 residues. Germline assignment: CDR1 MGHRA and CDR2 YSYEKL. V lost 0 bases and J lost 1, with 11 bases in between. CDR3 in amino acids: CASSQEALRGTDTQYF. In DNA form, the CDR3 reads TGCGCCAGCAGCCAAGAGGCACTAAGGGGCACAGATACGCAGTATTTT.

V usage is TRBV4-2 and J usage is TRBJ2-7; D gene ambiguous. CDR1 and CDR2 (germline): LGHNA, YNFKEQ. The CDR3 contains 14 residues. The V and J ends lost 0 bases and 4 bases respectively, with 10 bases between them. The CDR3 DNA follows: TGTGCCAGCAGCCAAGAAGGGTCCCTATACGAGCAGTACTTC. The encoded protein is CASSQEGSLYEQYF.

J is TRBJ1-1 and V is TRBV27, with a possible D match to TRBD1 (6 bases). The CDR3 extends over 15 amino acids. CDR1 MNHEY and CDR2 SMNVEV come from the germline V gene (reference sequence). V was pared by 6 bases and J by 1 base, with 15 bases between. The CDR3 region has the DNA TGTGCCAGCAGGATAGGGGGGCGGGGGAACACTGAAGCTTTCTTT. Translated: CASRIGGRGNTEAFF.

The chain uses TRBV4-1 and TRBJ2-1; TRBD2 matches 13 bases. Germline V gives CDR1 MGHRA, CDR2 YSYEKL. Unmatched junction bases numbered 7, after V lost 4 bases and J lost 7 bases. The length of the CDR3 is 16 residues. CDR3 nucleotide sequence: TGCGCCAGCAGCCCCCCGGGACTAGCGGGAAAGAATGAGCAGTTCTTC. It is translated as CASSPPGLAGKNEQFF.

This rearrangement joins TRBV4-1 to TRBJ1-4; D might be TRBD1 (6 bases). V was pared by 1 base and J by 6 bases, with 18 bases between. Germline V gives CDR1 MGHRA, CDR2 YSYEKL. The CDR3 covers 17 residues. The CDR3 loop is CASSQGPRTAQDEKLFF. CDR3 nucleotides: TGCGCCAGCAGCCAAGGCCCCCGGACAGCGCAAGATGAAAAACTGTTTTTT.

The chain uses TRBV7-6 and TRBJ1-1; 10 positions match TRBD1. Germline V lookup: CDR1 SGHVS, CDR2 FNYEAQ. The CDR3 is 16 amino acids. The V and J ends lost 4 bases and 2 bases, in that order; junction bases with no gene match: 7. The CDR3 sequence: CASSSSRDRGNTEAFF. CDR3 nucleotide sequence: TGTGCCAGCAGCTCTTCAAGGGACAGGGGAAACACTGAAGCTTTCTTT.

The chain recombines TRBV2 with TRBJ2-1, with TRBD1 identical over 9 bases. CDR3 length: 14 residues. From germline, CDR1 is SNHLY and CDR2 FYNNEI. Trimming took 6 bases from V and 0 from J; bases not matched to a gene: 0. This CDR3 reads CASRTGGSYNEQFF. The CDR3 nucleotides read TGTGCCAGCAGGACAGGGGGCTCCTACAATGAGCAGTTCTTC.

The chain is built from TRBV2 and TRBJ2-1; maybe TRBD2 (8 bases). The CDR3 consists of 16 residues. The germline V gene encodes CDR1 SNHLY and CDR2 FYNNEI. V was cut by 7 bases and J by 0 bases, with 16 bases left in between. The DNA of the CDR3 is TGTGCCAGCATTTTCGGGAGGGGGCGCTCCTACAATGAGCAGTTCTTC. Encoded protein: CASIFGRGRSYNEQFF. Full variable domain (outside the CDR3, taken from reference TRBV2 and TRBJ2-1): EPEVTQTPSHQVTQMGQEVILRCVPISNHLYFYWYRQILGQKVEFLVSFYNNEISEKSEIFDDQFSVERPDGSNFTLKIRSTKLEDSAMYFCASIFGRGRSYNEQFFGPGTRLTVL.

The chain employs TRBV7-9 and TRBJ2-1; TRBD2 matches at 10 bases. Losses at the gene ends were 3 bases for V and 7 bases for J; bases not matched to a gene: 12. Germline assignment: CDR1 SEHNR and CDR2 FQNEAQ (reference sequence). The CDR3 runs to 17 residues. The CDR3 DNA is TGTGCCAGCAGCTTGACTAAAATTAGCGGGAGGAAAAATGAGCAGTTCTTC. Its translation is CASSLTKISGRKNEQFF.

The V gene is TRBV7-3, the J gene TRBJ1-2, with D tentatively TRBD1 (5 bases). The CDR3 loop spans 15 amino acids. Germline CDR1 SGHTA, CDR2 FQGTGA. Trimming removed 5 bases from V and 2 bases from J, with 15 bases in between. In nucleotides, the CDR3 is TGTGCCAGCAGCCCGCAGGGAGGATTAAACTATGGCTACACCTTC. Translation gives CASSPQGGLNYGYTF.